This TCR beta chain was identified during a study of vaccination effects on CD4 cells after COVID-19 (dated by TCRdb to between 2021 and 2024). Study-level background: To identify antigen-specific CD4+ T cell clonotypes by their expansion, the ViraFEST assay first stimulated PBMC with viral peptide pools and then applied TCR sequencing. Each participant got two doses of an mRNA SARS-CoV-2 vaccine, either BNT162b2 or mRNA-1273. Each well held 2 million to 2.5 million PBMC cultured in IMDM containing roughly 4.9% human AB serum, 8 to 10 IU/ml IL-2 and gentamicin, along with 8 to 10 ug/ml peptides. SARS-CoV-2 spike-specific CD4+ TCR repertoires from before and after mRNA vaccination were compared in COVID-19 convalescent patients and in infection-naive vaccine recipients. The full study included around ten COVID-19 convalescent patients and a few SARS-CoV-2-naive healthy vaccine recipients. In the study, cultures from other donors were sequenced using the Oncomine TCR Beta short-read assay on an Illumina iSeq 100. General study outcomes and caveats: Limitations of the study were the small number of convalescent patients and the absence of early post-infection timepoints. In healthy vaccine recipients, vaccine-induced clones were almost all SARS-CoV-2 mono-reactive, with only 1 of 255 being cross-reactive with common cold coronaviruses. Both infection-induced and vaccine-induced clones contracted markedly at late post-vaccination timepoints, which is consistent with waning T cell responses.

Library preparation was by the immunoSEQ multiplex PCR assay. TCR beta CDR3 sequencing was performed on DNA from the cultured, isolated CD4+ T cells. On the study's bioinformatics: The analysis removed non-productive TCR sequences, trimmed reads to the CDR3 region, and retained only CDR3s that were 7 or more amino acids long. Antigen-specific clonotypes were identified with the MANAFEST web app by comparing expansion in peptide wells against reference cultures. For clones to be considered positive, expansion at FDR<0.05 versus reference and all other wells, an odds ratio above 5, and a frequency above 0.1% in two replicate wells were required. Clonotypes significantly expanded in SARS-CoV-2 spike wells and in at least one common cold coronavirus spike condition were defined as cross-reactive. CDR3 similarity was assessed by Levenshtein distance using the stringdist R package, and unrooted trees were constructed with ape in R 3.6.1. What TCRdb holds here is the immuneACCESS table cut down to in-frame rearrangements. Part of the clones is not present; checked against another copy, under half of the missing clones reflect an unresolved V gene, and the others are unexplained. V, J and clone size are taken as reported in that table, and D and trimming were inferred from the DNA itself. Here the sample has 45,000 to 75,000 clones; around three quarters occur a single time. The ten largest clones take up just over 3% of the sample.

Worth noting for this clone: There is no known antigen for this receptor. No per-base quality is available; no much larger clone lies one base away.

After more than nine days of culture, CD4+ T cells were isolated with the EasySep CD4+ T cell isolation kit. The absence of prior SARS-CoV-2 infection in healthy vaccine recipients was confirmed by negative nucleocapsid antibodies before and after vaccination. On days 3 and 7, half of the culture medium was replaced with fresh IL-2-containing medium. Unless noted otherwise, every peptide stimulation condition was grown in triplicate wells. PBMC were separated from whole blood using Ficoll-Paque Plus gradient centrifugation and were then either cryopreserved at -140C or used fresh. Genomic DNA was extracted from cultured CD4+ T cells with the QIAamp micro DNA kit. The sequence came from a human donor who received a COVID-19 vaccine. The material sequenced was CD4+ T cells from PBMCs cultured without peptide, taken before COVID-19 vaccination.

The CDR3 region has the sequence CASSDPAGTNYGYTF. In nucleotides, the sequence is TGTGCCAGCAGCGACCCGGCAGGAACTAACTATGGCTACACCTTC. This chain is built from TRBV28 and TRBJ1-2, with the identity of the D gene unclear. CDR1 and CDR2 are read off the germline V gene as MDHEN and SYDVKM. The CDR3 runs 15 residues from the cysteine to the phenylalanine. Of the read, only the CDR3 DNA is kept; its 45 bases are in frame from base 1. V is reduced by 6 bases and J by 0 bases, leaving a spacing of 14 bases between them.